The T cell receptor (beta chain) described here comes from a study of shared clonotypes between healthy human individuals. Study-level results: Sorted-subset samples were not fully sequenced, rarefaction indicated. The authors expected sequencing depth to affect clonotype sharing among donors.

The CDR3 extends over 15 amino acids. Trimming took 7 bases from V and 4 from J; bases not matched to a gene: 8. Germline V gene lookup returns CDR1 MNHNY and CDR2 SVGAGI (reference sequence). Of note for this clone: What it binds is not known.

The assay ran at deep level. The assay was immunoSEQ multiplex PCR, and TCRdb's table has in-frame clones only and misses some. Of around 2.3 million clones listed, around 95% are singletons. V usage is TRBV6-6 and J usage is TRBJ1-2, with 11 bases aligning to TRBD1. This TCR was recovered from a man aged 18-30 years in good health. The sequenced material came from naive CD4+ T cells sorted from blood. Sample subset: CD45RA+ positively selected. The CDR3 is CASTPSGQGGYGYTF. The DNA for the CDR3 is TGTGCCAGCACCCCCTCGGGACAGGGGGGCTATGGCTACACCTTC.